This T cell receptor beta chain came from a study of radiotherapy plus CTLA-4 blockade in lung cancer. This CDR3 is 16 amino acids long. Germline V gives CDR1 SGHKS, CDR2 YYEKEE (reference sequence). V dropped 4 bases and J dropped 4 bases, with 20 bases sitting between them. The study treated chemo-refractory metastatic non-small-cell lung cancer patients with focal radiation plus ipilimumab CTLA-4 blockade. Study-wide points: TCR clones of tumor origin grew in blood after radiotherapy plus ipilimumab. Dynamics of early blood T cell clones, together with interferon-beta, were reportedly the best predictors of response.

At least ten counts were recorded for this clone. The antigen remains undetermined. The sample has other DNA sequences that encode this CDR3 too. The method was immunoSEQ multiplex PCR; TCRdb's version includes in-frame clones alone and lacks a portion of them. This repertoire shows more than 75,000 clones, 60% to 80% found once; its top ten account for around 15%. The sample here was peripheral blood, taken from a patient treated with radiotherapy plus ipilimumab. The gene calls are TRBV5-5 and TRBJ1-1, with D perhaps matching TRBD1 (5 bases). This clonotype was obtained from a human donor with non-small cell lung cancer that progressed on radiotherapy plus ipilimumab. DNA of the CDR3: TGTGCCAGCAGCCTATCCTGGGGGGAGGGGATCACTGAAGCTTTCTTT. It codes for CASSLSWGEGITEAFF.